These 21 T cell receptor beta chains were sequenced from one sample in a study of blood T cell repertoires in COVID-19. The assay was immunoSEQ multiplex PCR, and TCRdb's table has in-frame clones only and misses some. This table holds 200,000 to 250,000 clones, 75% to 90% found once. The sample comprised peripheral blood. These receptors all come from a man between 25 and 39 years old with COVID-19, enrolled during active disease.

Only a few counts were recorded for this clone. The chain uses TRBV19 and TRBJ1-2; TRBD1 agrees at 8 bases. This CDR3 is built from 16 residues. V was clipped by 1 base and J by 8 bases; unmatched bases: 12. Germline V lookup: CDR1 LNHDA, CDR2 SQIVND (reference sequence). CDR3 in amino acids: CASSIGDRGRRSGYTF. The CDR3 DNA follows: TGTGCCAGTAGTATAGGAGACAGGGGTAGGCGCTCCGGCTACACCTTC.

This sequence joins TRBV6-4 and TRBJ1-1; D remains ambiguous. This CDR3 region has 14 residues. Germline lookup yields CDR1 MRHNA and CDR2 SNTAGT. The V gene lost 5 bases and the J gene lost 2 bases, with 12 bases spanning the gap. CDR3 sequence reads: CASSSTNSNTEAFF. Written as DNA, the CDR3 is TGTGCCAGCAGTTCAACTAATAGTAACACTGAAGCTTTCTTT.

The chain recombines TRBV6-1 with TRBJ2-7; 7 bases line up with TRBD2. With V trimmed by 2 bases and J by 0 bases, 10 bases remained unmatched. Germline V gives CDR1 MNHNS, CDR2 SASEGT. This CDR3 has 17 amino acids. This CDR3 reads CASSEIPSGPSSYEQYF. The CDR3 DNA sequence: TGTGCCAGCAGTGAAATCCCTAGCGGCCCTAGCTCCTACGAGCAGTACTTC.

The chain couples TRBV2 to TRBJ1-3; the D is unclear. The germline V and J ends were trimmed by 3 bases and 0 bases, with 12 bases remaining between them. In germline, CDR1 is SNHLY, CDR2 FYNNEI. The CDR3 is made up of 16 amino acids. DNA for the CDR3: TGTGCCAGCAGTGATTCGCGGAAGAGCTCTGGAAACACCATATATTTT. It is translated as CASSDSRKSSGNTIYF.

This clone was recorded only once. The CDR3 sequence is CAISERGRRETQYF. The CDR3 nucleotides read TGTGCCATCAGTGAGCGGGGGAGGAGAGAGACCCAGTACTTC. The gene calls are TRBV10-3 and TRBJ2-5; TRBD2 is a possible D gene (6 bases). Per germline, CDR1 ENHRY and CDR2 SYGVKD. The V end was cut by 2 bases, the J end by 4 bases, with 11 bases between. The CDR3 length is 14 residues.

V is TRBV11-2 and J is TRBJ2-7, with D uncertain. This CDR3 has 11 residues. Germline V gene data show CDR1 as SGHAT and CDR2 as FQNNGV. V was trimmed by 3 bases and J by 3 bases, leaving 3 bases between them. CDR3 sequence reads: CASSFIYEQYF. The CDR3 DNA follows: TGTGCCAGCAGCTTCATCTACGAGCAGTACTTC.

The CDR3 DNA reads as TGTGCCAGCAGTTACGGACAGGGAAGAGATACGCAGTATTTT. This sequence encodes CASSYGQGRDTQYF. The chain has TRBV6-5 and TRBJ2-3; 8 bases match TRBD1. The CDR3 covers 14 residues. In germline, CDR1 is MNHEY, CDR2 SVGAGI. Trimming at V came to 2 bases and at J to 5 bases, leaving 3 bases not matched to a gene.

J is TRBJ2-7 and V is TRBV7-3; the D gene is possibly TRBD2 (6 bases). CDR1 is SGHTA and CDR2 is FQGTGA in the germline V gene. There are 15 residues in the CDR3. V lost 4 bases and J 1 base, leaving 14 bases between the germline ends. The CDR3 nucleotides read TGTGCCAGCAGCTCCGCGGCGGGAAAGTCCTACGAGCAGTACTTC. This encodes CASSSAAGKSYEQYF.

This sequence joins TRBV2 and TRBJ1-3, with D perhaps matching TRBD1 (6 bases). The V gene's germline CDR1 is SNHLY and CDR2 FYNNEI. Trimming removed 5 bases from V and 0 bases from J, with 11 bases in between. The CDR3 is 15 amino acids. CDR3 bases: TGTGCCAGCAGTTCGGGACATCTCTCTGGAAACACCATATATTTT. Translation gives CASSSGHLSGNTIYF. The variable domain in full, with the rest retrieved from reference TRBV2 and TRBJ1-3, is EPEVTQTPSHQVTQMGQEVILRCVPISNHLYFYWYRQILGQKVEFLVSFYNNEISEKSEIFDDQFSVERPDGSNFTLKIRSTKLEDSAMYFCASSSGHLSGNTIYFGEGSWLTVV.

This clone has more than one count but fewer than ten. This chain connects TRBV30 to TRBJ2-7; D is perhaps TRBD2 (6 bases). Germline CDR1 GTSNPN, CDR2 SVGIG (reference sequence). The CDR3 has 11 amino acids. The germline V and J ends were trimmed by 2 bases and 4 bases, with 6 bases remaining between them. CDR3 sequence reads: CAWSRGYEQYF. The CDR3 DNA follows: TGTGCCTGGAGTCGGGGGTACGAGCAGTACTTC.

The table lists this clone with a few counts. The chain has TRBV5-4 and TRBJ1-1; tentative D call: TRBD1 (5 bases). Germline V gives CDR1 SGHNT, CDR2 YYREEE (reference sequence). V lost 1 base to trimming and J lost 2 bases, with 12 bases between them. The CDR3 extends over 15 amino acids. The chain's CDR3 is CASSLSAGKNTEAFF. The CDR3 DNA reads TGTGCCAGCAGCTTGAGTGCAGGGAAAAACACTGAAGCTTTCTTT.

CDR3 DNA: TGTGCCAGCAGCTTAATGGCAGGGGCGTACAATGAGCAGTTCTTC. This gives the protein CASSLMAGAYNEQFF. This chain connects TRBV5-4 to TRBJ2-1, with D perhaps TRBD1 (6 bases). CDR1 and CDR2 (germline): SGHNT, YYREEE (reference sequence). V was cut by 2 bases and J by 4 bases, with 13 bases left in between. CDR3 length: 15 amino acids.

This clone has more than one count but fewer than ten. This sample also contains other DNA sequences that code for the same CDR3. The chain combines TRBV5-4 with TRBJ1-4; 8 positions match TRBD1. Losses at the gene ends were 1 base for V and 7 bases for J; bases not matched to a gene: 3. Germline loops: CDR1 SGHNT, CDR2 YYREEE (reference sequence). This CDR3 has 14 amino acids. In nucleotides, the CDR3 is TGTGCCAGCAGCTTGCAGGGGGCGGGTGAAAAACTGTTTTTT. This translates into CASSLQGAGEKLFF.

This chain connects TRBV11-3 to TRBJ2-3, with a tentative D call TRBD1 (5 bases). V lost 9 bases, J lost 0 bases, and 13 bases lay in between. CDR1 and CDR2 (germline): SGHNT, YENEEA. The CDR3 has 14 residues. CDR3 loop: CASSLGRSTDTQYF. The DNA for the CDR3 is TGTGCCAGTTCGTTGGGGCGAAGCACAGATACGCAGTATTTT.

The rearrangement uses TRBV7-8 and TRBJ1-1; TRBD1 might be the D (6 bases). The CDR3 length is 14 residues. Trimming took 3 bases from V and 2 from J, leaving 10 bases between them. Germline CDR1 reads SGHVS; CDR2 reads FQNEAQ. The CDR3 sequence is CASSFSGGNTEAFF. The CDR3, as DNA: TGTGCCAGCAGCTTTTCTGGGGGCAACACTGAAGCTTTCTTT.

The V gene is TRBV6-5, the J gene TRBJ1-3; TRBD1 might be the D (6 bases). Germline V CDR1 and CDR2: MNHEY, SVGAGI. This CDR3 has 15 residues. The V and J ends lost 10 bases and 3 bases respectively, with 19 bases between them. The CDR3 coding sequence is TGTGCCACCACGAACAGGGAACATGGTGGAAACACCATATATTTT. Protein product: CATTNREHGGNTIYF.

The chain combines TRBV30 with TRBJ2-7; possible D gene TRBD1, 7 bases. The germline gives CDR1 GTSNPN, CDR2 SVGIG (reference sequence). V was clipped by 3 bases and J by 3 bases, with 12 bases between them. The CDR3 spans 13 residues. CDR3 loop: CAWSAGQIYEQYF. Written as DNA, the CDR3 is TGTGCCTGGAGCGCGGGACAGATCTACGAGCAGTACTTC.

The chain employs TRBV27 and TRBJ2-1, with D unresolved. Looked up from germline, CDR1 is MNHEY and CDR2 is SMNVEV (reference sequence). This CDR3 comprises 15 residues. V lost 2 bases to trimming and J lost 4 bases, with 12 bases between them. The CDR3: CASSLAQSPYNEQFF. The DNA of the CDR3 is TGTGCCAGCAGTTTAGCACAGTCCCCGTACAATGAGCAGTTCTTC.

This chain joins TRBV28 and TRBJ2-3; TRBD2 is a possible D gene (6 bases). V was cut by 4 bases and J by 4 bases, with 15 bases left in between. Germline-derived CDR1 and CDR2 are MDHEN and SYDVKM. CDR3 length: 15 amino acids. The CDR3 nucleotides read TGTGCCAGCAGTTCCCACCCCCCTAGCGCAGATACGCAGTATTTT. It is translated as CASSSHPPSADTQYF.

The gene calls are TRBV4-2 and TRBJ1-5; D is ambiguous. CDR1 and CDR2 (germline): LGHNA, YNFKEQ. CDR3 length: 15 amino acids. Trimming removed 0 bases at V and 2 bases at J, with 8 bases between. CDR3 coding DNA: TGTGCCAGCAGCCAAGATGCCCAGGGCAATCAGCCCCAGCATTTT. This gives the protein CASSQDAQGNQPQHF.

This sequence joins TRBV21-1 and TRBJ1-5; the table gives TRBD1 as D, unverified against the DNA. TRBV21-1 is a recognized pseudogene. The CDR3 contains 15 residues. CDR3 region: CASSPTGVGNQPQHF. CDR3 DNA: TGTGCCAGCAGCCCTACAGGGGTAGGGAATCAGCCCCAGCATTTT.